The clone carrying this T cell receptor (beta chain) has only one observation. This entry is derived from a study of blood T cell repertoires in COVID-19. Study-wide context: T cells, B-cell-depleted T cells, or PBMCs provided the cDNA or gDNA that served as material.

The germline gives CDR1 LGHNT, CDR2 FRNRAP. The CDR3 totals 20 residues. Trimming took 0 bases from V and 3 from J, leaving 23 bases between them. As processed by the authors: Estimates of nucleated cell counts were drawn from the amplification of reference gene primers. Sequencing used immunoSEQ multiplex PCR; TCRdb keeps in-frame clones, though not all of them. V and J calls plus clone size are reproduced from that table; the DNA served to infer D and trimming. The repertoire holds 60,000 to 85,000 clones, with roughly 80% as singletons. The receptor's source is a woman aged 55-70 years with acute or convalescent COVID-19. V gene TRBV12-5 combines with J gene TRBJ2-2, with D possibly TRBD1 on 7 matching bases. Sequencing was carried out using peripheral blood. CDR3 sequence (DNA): TGTGCTAGTGGTTTGGTAAACATCGGAGGGGGCGGCCGTTACACCGGGGAGCTGTTTTTT. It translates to CASGLVNIGGGGRYTGELFF.